The T cell receptor (beta chain) described here comes from a study of blood T cells in healthy people across ages (dated by TCRdb to the mid-2010s). About the study as a whole: In model experiments, template switching captured about one uniquely barcoded TCR beta cDNA molecule for every two T cells. Using deep sequencing normalized with unique cDNA molecular identifiers, the study measured how TCR beta repertoire diversity changes with age. The donors were divided into four age groups: young (average around 16 years), middle-aged (roughly 42), aged (approximately 62) and long-lived (roughly 88). Donors of different ages were randomly distributed across sequencing lanes to avoid experimental bias. Using the same blood draw, the study looked at two additional independent replicas of 1 million unique cDNA reads for two donors, one aged 18 to 30 and the other aged 80 or older.

Receptors were amplified or captured by 5' RACE. Sequencing was carried out with an Illumina HiSeq 2500. A second PCR of about 6 to 12 cycles was performed with a sample-barcoded 5' primer and a J-beta primer mix. A unique molecular identifier was introduced onto each TCR beta cDNA molecule by a template-switch 5' adaptor carrying 12 random nucleotides. Each sample yielded at least 3 million CDR3-containing paired-end reads. The Mint cDNA synthesis kit, primed by a TRBC-specific oligonucleotide, was used to synthesize first-strand cDNA from all RNA. Following uracil-DNA glycosylase treatment, a first 18-cycle PCR with universal primers M1SS and BC2_uni_R was performed on all cDNA. Regarding the original processing steps: For normalization, 1 million high-quality reads were randomly selected from each sample, with every read carrying a distinct molecular identifier. Instead of being binned into consensus sequences, reads with shared molecular identifiers were discarded. CDR3 identification, clonotype clustering and error correction used MiTCR with a Q25 quality threshold and the strictest error-elimination algorithm. A nonparametric unseen species model using Euler transformation provided a lower-bound estimate of total TCR beta diversity. Starting from the raw public reads, TCRdb applied fastp trimming at Q25, assembled clones with MiXCR and retained in-frame beta chains. When rows share a CDR3 protein, they turn into one entry using the most common DNA and genes. Here the V and J calls rest on TCRdb's processing, not on the authors' analysis. The sample records 550,000 to 750,000 distinct CDR3 sequences, roughly 21% of which are singletons. The ten most abundant clones make up under 4% of the sample.

The approximately 40 donors, aged about 6 to 95 years, were systemically healthy Caucasian individuals from Russia. Approximately 10 milliliters of peripheral blood were collected from each donor into EDTA-treated Vacutainer tubes. Ficoll-Paque density-gradient centrifugation was used to isolate PBMCs, with at least 7 million obtained per sample. Total RNA was extracted from PBMCs with Trizol reagent, with at least 5 micrograms obtained per sample. The percentages of naive CD45RAhigh/CD27high T cells were determined by flow cytometry on a PBMC aliquot from every donor. What the study reported, not specific to this receptor: Observed TCR beta diversity correlated strongly with the percentage of naive T cells measured by flow cytometry. Estimates of total diversity from one million sequenced T cells were regarded as lower bounds and underestimates. As age increased, observed TCR beta diversity per million T cells dropped in a roughly linear way, and a significant reduction was already evident by age 40. Because profiling used bulk unsorted PBMCs, naive and antigen-experienced compartments could not be compared conclusively. Compared with the aged group, the long-lived group had more naive CD4+ T cells, fewer expanded clones and increased TCR diversity, suggesting age selection. Because the CMV infection status of the donors was unknown, age-related changes in expanded clonotypes may potentially have been confounded.

A note on this clonotype: This receptor's antigen is unknown. There are no base qualities to consult, and no much larger clone falls within one base.

The TCR originated in a man in his sixties or seventies in good health. Sequenced input: blood.

The DNA sequence is given as TGTGCCAGCAGCCTCGATGGACACTCTGAAGCTTTCTTT. Translation gives CASSLDGHSEAFF. The sequence links TRBV6-2 or TRBV6-3 to TRBJ1-1; the D gene is perhaps TRBD1, on 5 matching bases. The CDR3 goes from the cysteine to the phenylalanine over 13 residues. Solely the CDR3 DNA is kept, with 39 bases framed from the first base. V gives up 6 bases and J gives up 6 bases, and the segment between their germline ends measures 14 bases. For CDR1 and CDR2, the germline V gene lists MNHEY and SVGEGT.